The text below deals with one T cell receptor (beta chain). Its antigen is currently unknown. Indicated time point: week 35, safety follow-up. With topical imiquimod, each dose of the vaccine consisted of 300 ug of mutant IDH1 20-mer peptide. This entry comes from a study of a mutant IDH1 vaccine in newly diagnosed glioma. Repertoires were generated with immunoSEQ multiplex PCR, while TCRdb's copy carries only in-frame clones and drops some. The profile covers about 68,000 clones, with approximately 81% appearing a single time and about 12% taken by the ten largest. Germline CDR1 reads MNHNS; CDR2 reads SASEGT. V was pared by 0 bases and J by 12 bases, with 14 bases between. The CDR3 runs 13 residues.

The sample here was PBMCs, taken from a glioma patient whose treatment included an IDH1 peptide vaccine. The receptor was isolated from a man younger than 35 with glioma. The chain recombines TRBV6-1 with TRBJ1-2; no clear D gene. Here the CDR3 reads CASSEAQDAAHTF. The CDR3 DNA reads as TGTGCCAGCAGTGAAGCGCAGGATGCAGCCCACACCTTC.